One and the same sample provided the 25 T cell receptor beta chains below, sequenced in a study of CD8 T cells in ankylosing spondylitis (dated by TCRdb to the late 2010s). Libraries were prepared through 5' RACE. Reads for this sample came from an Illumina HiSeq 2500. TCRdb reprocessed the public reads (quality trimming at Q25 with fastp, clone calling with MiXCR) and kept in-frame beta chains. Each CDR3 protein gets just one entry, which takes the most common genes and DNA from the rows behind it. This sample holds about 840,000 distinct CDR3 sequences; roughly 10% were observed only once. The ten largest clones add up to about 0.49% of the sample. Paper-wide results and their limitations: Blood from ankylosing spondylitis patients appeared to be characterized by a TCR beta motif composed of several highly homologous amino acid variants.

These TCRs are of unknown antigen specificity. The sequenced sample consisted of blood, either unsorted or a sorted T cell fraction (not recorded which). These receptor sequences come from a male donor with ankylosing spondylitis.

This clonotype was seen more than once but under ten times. The CDR3 region is CSASAGTAYSGANVLTF. The CDR3 bases are TGCAGTGCTAGTGCCGGGACAGCCTACTCTGGGGCCAACGTCCTGACTTTC. The rearrangement joins TRBV20-1 to TRBJ2-6; TRBD1 aligns across 7 bases. Germline loops: CDR1 DFQATT, CDR2 SNEGSKA (reference sequence). Trimming at V came to 3 bases and at J to 0 bases, leaving 8 bases not matched to a gene. The length of the CDR3 is 17 residues.

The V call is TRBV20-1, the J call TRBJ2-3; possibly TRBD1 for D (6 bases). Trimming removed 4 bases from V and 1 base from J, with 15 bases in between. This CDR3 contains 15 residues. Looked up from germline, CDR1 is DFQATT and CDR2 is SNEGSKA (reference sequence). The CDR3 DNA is TGCAGTGCTACAAGCTCCCCAGGGGGCACAGATACGCAGTATTTT. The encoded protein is CSATSSPGGTDTQYF.

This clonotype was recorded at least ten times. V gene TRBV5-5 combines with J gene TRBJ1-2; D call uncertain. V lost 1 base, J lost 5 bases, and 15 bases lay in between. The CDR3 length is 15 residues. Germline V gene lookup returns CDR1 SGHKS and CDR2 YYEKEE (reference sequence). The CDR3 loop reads CASSLNSIDLYGYTF. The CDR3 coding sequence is TGTGCCAGCAGCTTGAACAGTATCGACCTATATGGCTACACCTTC.

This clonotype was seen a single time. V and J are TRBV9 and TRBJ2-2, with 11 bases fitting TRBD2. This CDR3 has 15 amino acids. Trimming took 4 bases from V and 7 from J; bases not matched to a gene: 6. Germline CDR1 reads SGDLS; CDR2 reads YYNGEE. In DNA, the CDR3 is TGTGCCAGCAGCTTTAGCGGGGGGGCAATCGGGGAGCTGTTTTTT. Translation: CASSFSGGAIGELFF.

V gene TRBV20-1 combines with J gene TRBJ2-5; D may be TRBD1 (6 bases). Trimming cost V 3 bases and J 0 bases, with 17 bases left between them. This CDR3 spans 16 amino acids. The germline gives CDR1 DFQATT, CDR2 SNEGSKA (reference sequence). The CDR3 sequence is CSASPVQGWDQETQYF. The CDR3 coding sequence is TGCAGTGCTAGTCCTGTACAGGGATGGGACCAAGAGACCCAGTACTTC.

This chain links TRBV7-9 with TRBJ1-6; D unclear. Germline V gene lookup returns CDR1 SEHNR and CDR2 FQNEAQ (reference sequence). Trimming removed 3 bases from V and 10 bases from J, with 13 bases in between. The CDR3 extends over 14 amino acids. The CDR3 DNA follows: TGTGCCAGCAGCTTGTGGAGTGACGGGTCACCCCTCCACTTT. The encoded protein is CASSLWSDGSPLHF.

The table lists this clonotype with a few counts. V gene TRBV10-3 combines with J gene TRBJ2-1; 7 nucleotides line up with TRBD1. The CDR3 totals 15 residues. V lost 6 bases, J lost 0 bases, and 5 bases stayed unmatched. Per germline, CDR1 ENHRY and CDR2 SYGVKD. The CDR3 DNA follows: TGTGCCATCAGGAAGGACAGGAGCTCCTACAATGAGCAGTTCTTC. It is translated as CAIRKDRSSYNEQFF.

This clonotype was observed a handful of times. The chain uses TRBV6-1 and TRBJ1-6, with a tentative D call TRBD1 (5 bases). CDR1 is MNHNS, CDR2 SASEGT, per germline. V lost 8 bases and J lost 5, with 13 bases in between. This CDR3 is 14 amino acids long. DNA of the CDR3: TGTGCCAGCGGACGGCAGGGAAATAATTCACCCCTCCACTTT. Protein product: CASGRQGNNSPLHF.

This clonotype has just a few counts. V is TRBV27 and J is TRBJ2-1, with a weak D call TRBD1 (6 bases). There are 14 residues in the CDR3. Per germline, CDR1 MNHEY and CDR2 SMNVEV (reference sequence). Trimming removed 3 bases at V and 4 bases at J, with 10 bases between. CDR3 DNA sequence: TGTGCCAGCAGTTTCGCCGGGACATACAATGAGCAGTTCTTC. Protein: CASSFAGTYNEQFF.

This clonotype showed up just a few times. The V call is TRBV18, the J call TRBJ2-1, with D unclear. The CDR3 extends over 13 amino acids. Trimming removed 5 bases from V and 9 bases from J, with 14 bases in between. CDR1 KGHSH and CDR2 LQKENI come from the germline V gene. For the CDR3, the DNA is TGTGCCAGCTCAACTACAGATAGAAGTGAGCAGTTCTTC. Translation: CASSTTDRSEQFF.

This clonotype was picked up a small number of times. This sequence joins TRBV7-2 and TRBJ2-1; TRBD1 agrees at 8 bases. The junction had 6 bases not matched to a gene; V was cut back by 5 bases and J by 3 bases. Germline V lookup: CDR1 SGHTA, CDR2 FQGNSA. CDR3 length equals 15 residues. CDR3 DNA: TGTGCCAGCAGCCAAACAGGGGGAAACTACAATGAGCAGTTCTTC. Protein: CASSQTGGNYNEQFF.

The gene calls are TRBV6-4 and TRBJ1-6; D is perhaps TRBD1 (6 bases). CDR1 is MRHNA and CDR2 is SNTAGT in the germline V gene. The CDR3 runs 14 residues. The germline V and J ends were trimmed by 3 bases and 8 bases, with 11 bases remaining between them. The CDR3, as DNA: TGTGCCAGCAGTGAACAGGGTCTGGATTCACCCCTCCACTTT. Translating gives CASSEQGLDSPLHF.

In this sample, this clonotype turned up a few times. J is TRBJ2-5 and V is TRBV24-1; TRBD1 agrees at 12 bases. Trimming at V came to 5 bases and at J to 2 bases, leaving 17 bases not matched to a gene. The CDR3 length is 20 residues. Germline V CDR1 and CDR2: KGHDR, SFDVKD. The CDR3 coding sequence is TGTGCCACCAGTGCTTTCGGGACAGGGGGCGCTGCGGTCAGGCAAGAGACCCAGTACTTC. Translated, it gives CATSAFGTGGAAVRQETQYF.

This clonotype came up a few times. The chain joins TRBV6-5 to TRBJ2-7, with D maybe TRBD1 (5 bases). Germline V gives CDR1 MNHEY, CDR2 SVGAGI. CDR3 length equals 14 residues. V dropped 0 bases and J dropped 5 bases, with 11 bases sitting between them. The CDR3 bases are TGTGCCAGCAGTTACTCAGGTGGCAGGGACGAGCAGTACTTC. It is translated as CASSYSGGRDEQYF.

The CDR3 bases are TGTGCCAGCAGCCTACAAGGCGGGGGAAACATTCAGTACTTC. Protein sequence: CASSLQGGGNIQYF. The V call is TRBV3-1, the J call TRBJ2-4; 7 bases fit TRBD2. CDR1 LGHDT and CDR2 YNNKEL come from the germline V gene (reference sequence). V lost 4 bases to trimming and J lost 6 bases; unmatched junction nucleotides: 6. The CDR3 consists of 14 residues.

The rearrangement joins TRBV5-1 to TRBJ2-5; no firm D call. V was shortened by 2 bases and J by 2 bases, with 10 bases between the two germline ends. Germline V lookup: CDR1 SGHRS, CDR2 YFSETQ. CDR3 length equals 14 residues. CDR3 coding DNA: TGCGCCAGCAGCTTCTCGGACGTACAAGAGACCCAGTACTTC. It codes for CASSFSDVQETQYF. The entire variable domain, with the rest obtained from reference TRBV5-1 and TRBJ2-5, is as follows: KAGVTQTPRYLIKTRGQQVTLSCSPISGHRSVSWYQQTPGQGLQFLFEYFSETQRNKGNFPGRFSGRQFSNSRSEMNVSTLELGDSALYLCASSFSDVQETQYFGPGTRLLVL.

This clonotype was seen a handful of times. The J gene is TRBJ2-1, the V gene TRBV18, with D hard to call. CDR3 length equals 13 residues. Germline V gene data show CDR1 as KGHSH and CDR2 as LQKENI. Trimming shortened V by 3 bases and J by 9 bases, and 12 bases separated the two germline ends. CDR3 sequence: CASSPDQHAEQFF. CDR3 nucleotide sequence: TGTGCCAGCTCACCCGATCAGCATGCTGAGCAGTTCTTC.

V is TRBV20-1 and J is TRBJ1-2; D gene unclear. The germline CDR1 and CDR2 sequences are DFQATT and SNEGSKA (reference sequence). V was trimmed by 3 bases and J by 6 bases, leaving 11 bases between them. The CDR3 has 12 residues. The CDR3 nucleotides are TGCAGTGCTAGGGACGGGCAGGATGGCTACACCTTC. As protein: CSARDGQDGYTF.

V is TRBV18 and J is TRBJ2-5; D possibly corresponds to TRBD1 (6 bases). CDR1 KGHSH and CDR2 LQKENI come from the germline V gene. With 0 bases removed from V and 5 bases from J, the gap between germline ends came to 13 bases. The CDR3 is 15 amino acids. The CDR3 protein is CASSPPGTRTETQYF. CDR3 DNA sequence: TGTGCCAGCTCACCACCGGGGACACGGACTGAGACCCAGTACTTC.

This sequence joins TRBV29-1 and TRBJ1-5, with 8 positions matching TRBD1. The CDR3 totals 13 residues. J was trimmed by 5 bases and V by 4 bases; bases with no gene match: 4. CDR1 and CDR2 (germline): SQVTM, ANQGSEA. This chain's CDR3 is CSVAVQGDQPQHF. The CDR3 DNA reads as TGCAGCGTTGCGGTACAGGGGGATCAGCCCCAGCATTTT. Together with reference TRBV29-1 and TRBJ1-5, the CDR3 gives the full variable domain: SAVISQKPSRDICQRGTSLTIQCQVDSQVTMMFWYRQQPGQSLTLIATANQGSEATYESGFVIDKFPISRPNLTFSTLTVSNMSPEDSSIYLCSVAVQGDQPQHFGDGTRLSIL.

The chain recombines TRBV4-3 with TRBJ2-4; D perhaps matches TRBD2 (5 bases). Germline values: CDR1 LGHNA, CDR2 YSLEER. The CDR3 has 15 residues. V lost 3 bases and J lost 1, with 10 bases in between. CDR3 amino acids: CASSHRTWAKNIQYF. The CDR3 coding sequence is TGCGCCAGCAGCCATCGGACTTGGGCCAAAAACATTCAGTACTTC.

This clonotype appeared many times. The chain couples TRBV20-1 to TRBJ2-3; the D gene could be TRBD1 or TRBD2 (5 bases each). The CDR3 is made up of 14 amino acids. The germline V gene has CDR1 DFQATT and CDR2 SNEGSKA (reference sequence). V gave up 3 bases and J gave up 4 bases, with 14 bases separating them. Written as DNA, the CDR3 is TGCAGTGCTAGCCGGGACCGTGCCTCAGATACGCAGTATTTT. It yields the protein CSASRDRASDTQYF.

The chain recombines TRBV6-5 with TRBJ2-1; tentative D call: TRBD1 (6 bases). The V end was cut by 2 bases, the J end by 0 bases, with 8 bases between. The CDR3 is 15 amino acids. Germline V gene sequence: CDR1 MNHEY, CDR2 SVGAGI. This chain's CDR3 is CASSYDRSSYNEQFF. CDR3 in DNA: TGTGCCAGCAGTTACGACAGGAGCTCCTACAATGAGCAGTTCTTC.

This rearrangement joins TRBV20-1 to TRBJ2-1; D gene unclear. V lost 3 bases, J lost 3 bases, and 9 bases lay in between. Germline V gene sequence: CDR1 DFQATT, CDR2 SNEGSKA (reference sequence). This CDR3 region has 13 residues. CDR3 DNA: TGCAGTGCTAGTGACGAGATCTACAATGAGCAGTTCTTC. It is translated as CSASDEIYNEQFF.

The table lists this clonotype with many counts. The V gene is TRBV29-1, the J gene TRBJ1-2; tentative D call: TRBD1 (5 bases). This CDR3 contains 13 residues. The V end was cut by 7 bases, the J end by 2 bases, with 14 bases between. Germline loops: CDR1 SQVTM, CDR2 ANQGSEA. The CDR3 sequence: CSAEGIANYGYTF. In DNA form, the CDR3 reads TGCAGCGCCGAGGGGATCGCGAACTATGGCTACACCTTC. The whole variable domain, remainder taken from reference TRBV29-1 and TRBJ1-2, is SAVISQKPSRDICQRGTSLTIQCQVDSQVTMMFWYRQQPGQSLTLIATANQGSEATYESGFVIDKFPISRPNLTFSTLTVSNMSPEDSSIYLCSAEGIANYGYTFGSGTRLTVV.